Below are 23 T cell receptor beta chains sequenced from a single sample in a study of cytomegalovirus exposure and HLA in healthy donors. The PCR employed 60 Vbeta primers together with 13 Jbeta primers. Here immunoSEQ multiplex PCR was the method, and the copy in TCRdb shows in-frame clones only, minus some. Of about 57,000 clones in the sample, approximately 77% are singletons; the top ten hold about 9.1%. The sequenced material came from PBMCs. These receptors originate from a woman between 50 and 59 years old in good health and CMV-seronegative.

Comments on this clone: A read error may account for a junction end that differs from germline. The V gene is TRBV7-7, the J gene TRBJ2-2; D may be TRBD2 (6 bases). The CDR3 is 19 residues long. Per germline, CDR1 SSHAT and CDR2 FNYEAQ (reference sequence). CDR3 coding DNA: TGTGCTAGCAGCTTGCGCCTAGCTGGAGGGCCAGAAAGCACCGGGGAGCTGTTTTTT. Amino acids: CASSLRLAGGPESTGELFF.

The rearrangement uses TRBV7-3 and TRBJ1-6; D is ambiguous. V lost 1 base to trimming and J lost 9 bases, with 16 bases between them. The germline gives CDR1 SGHTA, CDR2 FQGTGA. CDR3 length: 16 residues. CDR3 nucleotides: TGTGCCAGCAGCTTAAGGGGTGGGGAGGGTGGTTCACCCCTCCACTTT. Its translation is CASSLRGGEGGSPLHF. The full variable domain, completed using reference TRBV7-3 and TRBJ1-6, is GAGVSQTPSNKVTEKGKYVELRCDPISGHTALYWYRQSLGQGPEFLIYFQGTGAADDSGLPNDRFFAVRPEGSVSTLKIQRTERGDSAVYLCASSLRGGEGGSPLHFGNGTRLTVT.

The gene calls are TRBV11-1 and TRBJ1-2; possibly TRBD1 for D (5 bases). CDR3 length equals 13 residues. V lost 3 bases and J lost 7, with 12 bases in between. Germline V gene data show CDR1 as SGHAT and CDR2 as FQDESV (reference sequence). CDR3 amino acids: CASSFGGAPGYTF. In nucleotides, the CDR3 is TGTGCCAGCAGCTTCGGTGGGGCGCCTGGCTACACCTTC.

This chain uses TRBV18 with TRBJ2-1, with D possibly being TRBD2 (5 bases). Germline V gene sequence: CDR1 KGHSH, CDR2 LQKENI. The V and J ends lost 6 bases and 6 bases respectively, with 15 bases between them. The length of the CDR3 is 14 residues. The CDR3 region is CASSLATLANEQFF. CDR3 DNA: TGTGCCAGCTCTCTAGCTACCCTTGCCAATGAGCAGTTCTTC.

With respect to this clone: The CDR3 does not end in the conserved phenylalanine or tryptophan, so this is likely a read error. V and J are TRBV6-5 and TRBJ2-6; TRBD1 aligns across 8 bases. The CDR3 sequence is 15 residues long. Per germline, CDR1 MNHEY and CDR2 SVGAGI. V gave up 7 bases and J gave up 1 base; unmatched junction bases: 3. CDR3 in DNA: TGTGCCAGCAAGGGACAGGCTTCTGGGGCCAACGTCCTGACTGTC. Translating it yields CASKGQASGANVLTV.

The V call is TRBV25-1, the J call TRBJ2-3, with TRBD2 identical over 8 bases. V shed 1 base and J 5 bases; nucleotides not matched to a gene: 8. The CDR3 totals 16 residues. Germline CDR1 reads MGHDK; CDR2 reads SYGVNS. CDR3 sequence reads: CASSELAGLGEDTQYF. The CDR3, as DNA: TGTGCCAGCAGTGAATTGGCGGGACTAGGCGAAGATACGCAGTATTTT.

This clone appeared a single time. The chain carries TRBV5-4 and TRBJ2-2; D is possibly TRBD2 (6 bases). There are 15 residues in the CDR3. Germline V gene data show CDR1 as SGHNT and CDR2 as YYREEE (reference sequence). V shed 4 bases and J shed 4 bases, with 14 bases lying between them. The CDR3 sequence: CASSVTGLSTGELFF. In nucleotides, the CDR3 is TGTGCCAGCAGCGTAACGGGACTTTCCACCGGGGAGCTGTTTTTT.

V gene TRBV7-9 combines with J gene TRBJ2-7; weak D call: TRBD2 (6 bases). From germline, CDR1 is SEHNR and CDR2 FQNEAQ (reference sequence). The CDR3 contains 12 residues. Deletions cut 5 bases from V and 10 bases from J, with 15 bases between. CDR3 in amino acids: CASSTRDSLQYF. The CDR3 DNA reads as TGTGCCAGCAGCACCCGGGACTCCCTCCAGTACTTC.

For the CDR3, the DNA is TGTGCCAGCGGCCCGGGGACAGGGACCCAGGATACGCAGTATTTT. This encodes CASGPGTGTQDTQYF. V is TRBV21-1 and J is TRBJ2-3; no DNA check was done on the table's D call, TRBD1. TRBV21-1 has pseudogene status. The CDR3 covers 15 residues.

The chain joins TRBV7-9 to TRBJ1-3, with unresolved D. The CDR3 has 15 amino acids. Trimming pared 5 bases from V and 0 bases from J, leaving 11 bases between. Per germline, CDR1 SEHNR and CDR2 FQNEAQ (reference sequence). The CDR3 region has the DNA TGTGCCAGCAGCCCTCCAGGTTCCTCTGGAAACACCATATATTTT. Translated, it gives CASSPPGSSGNTIYF.

This clone has a handful of counts. Since the CDR3 does not end with the conserved phenylalanine or tryptophan, this likely comes from a read error. The CDR3 reads CASSMDSGLFV. CDR3 nucleotides: TGTGCCAGCTCGATGGACAGTGGACTGTTTGTT. V gene TRBV7-2 combines with J gene TRBJ1-4; TRBD1 might be the D (6 bases). This CDR3 has 11 residues. Germline loops: CDR1 SGHTA, CDR2 FQGNSA. The germline V and J ends were trimmed by 8 bases and 13 bases, with 14 bases remaining between them.

This clone was seen only a few times. J is TRBJ1-2 and V is TRBV4-2; D is undetermined. The germline V gene encodes CDR1 LGHNA and CDR2 YNFKEQ. The CDR3 spans 17 residues. Trimming pared 4 bases from V and 4 bases from J, leaving 22 bases between. This chain's CDR3 is CASSPALGRGGGYGYTF. CDR3 DNA sequence: TGTGCCAGCAGCCCTGCCCTCGGACGCGGAGGAGGCTATGGCTACACCTTC.

This rearrangement joins TRBV11-3 to TRBJ2-5; weak D call: TRBD1 (5 bases). CDR3 length equals 14 residues. The V gene's germline CDR1 is SGHNT and CDR2 YENEEA. V was pared by 2 bases and J by 5 bases, with 12 bases between. CDR3 in DNA: TGTGCCAGCAGCTTACGGGCAGGGCATGAGACCCAGTACTTC. Translating it yields CASSLRAGHETQYF.

This rearrangement joins TRBV2 to TRBJ2-2; tentative D call: TRBD1 (6 bases). The length of the CDR3 is 15 residues. The germline gives CDR1 SNHLY, CDR2 FYNNEI. Trimming pared 5 bases from V and 6 bases from J, leaving 16 bases between. The CDR3 here is CASSRDTHGAGELFF. In DNA form, the CDR3 reads TGTGCCAGCAGTCGGGACACACATGGCGCCGGGGAGCTGTTTTTT.

This chain uses TRBV2 with TRBJ2-5; D gene ambiguous. V gave up 6 bases and J gave up 1 base, with 12 bases separating them. This CDR3 has 14 residues. Germline V gives CDR1 SNHLY, CDR2 FYNNEI. The CDR3 DNA follows: TGTGCCAGCAGAACTAACACGGCCCAAGAGACCCAGTACTTC. Amino acid sequence: CASRTNTAQETQYF.

The J gene is TRBJ1-2, the V gene TRBV6-5; a weak D match, TRBD1 (6 bases). Germline V gene sequence: CDR1 MNHEY, CDR2 SVGAGI. This CDR3 spans 15 amino acids. Trimming took off 5 bases at V and 8 bases at J, with 21 bases between the two ends. The CDR3 loop is CASSPEVRGRGGYTF. CDR3 DNA sequence: TGTGCCAGCAGTCCCGAGGTCAGGGGAAGGGGAGGCTACACCTTC.

The genes are TRBV5-1 and TRBJ2-7; TRBD2 might be the D (6 bases). The CDR3 is 17 residues long. Trimming took off 6 bases at V and 0 bases at J, with 22 bases between the two ends. Germline assignment: CDR1 SGHRS and CDR2 YFSETQ. CDR3 region: CASTPGPSGSSSYEQYF. The DNA for the CDR3 is TGCGCCAGCACCCCAGGGCCAAGCGGGTCCAGCTCCTACGAGCAGTACTTC.

The chain joins TRBV27 to TRBJ1-2; 7 bases align to TRBD1. The V gene end was trimmed by 3 bases and the J gene end by 4 bases; junction bases not matched to a gene: 11. This CDR3 spans 16 amino acids. Germline CDR1 is MNHEY and CDR2 is SMNVEV (reference sequence). The CDR3 bases are TGTGCCAGCAGTTTTAAAGGGACAGCCTCTCTCTATGGCTACACCTTC. Protein sequence: CASSFKGTASLYGYTF.

V is TRBV7-9 and J is TRBJ2-2; weak D call: TRBD2 (6 bases). The CDR3 is 18 amino acids. Trimming removed 5 bases from V and 5 bases from J, with 24 bases in between. Germline CDR1 SEHNR, CDR2 FQNEAQ (reference sequence). CDR3 in amino acids: CASSPLAPGPGRTGELFF. DNA of the CDR3: TGTGCCAGCAGCCCTTTGGCCCCGGGTCCGGGGAGGACCGGGGAGCTGTTTTTT.

The V gene is TRBV5-1, the J gene TRBJ2-7, with D possibly being TRBD2 (6 bases). V gave up 0 bases and J gave up 0 bases, with 7 bases separating them. From germline, CDR1 is SGHRS and CDR2 YFSETQ. This CDR3 is 14 amino acids long. The CDR3 DNA sequence: TGCGCCAGCAGCTTGGCGGGACTCTCCTACGAGCAGTACTTC. Its protein is CASSLAGLSYEQYF.

CDR3 DNA sequence: TGTGCCAGCAGTTCACCCCCAGCGGGAGGTGGGGAGCTGTTTTTT. It codes for CASSSPPAGGGELFF. The gene calls are TRBV28 and TRBJ2-2, with 9 bases lining up with TRBD2. The junction had 8 bases not matched to a gene; V was cut back by 4 bases and J by 8 bases. This CDR3 contains 15 residues. Germline lookup yields CDR1 MDHEN and CDR2 SYDVKM.

The chain combines TRBV13 with TRBJ1-1; unclear D gene. Trimming took 2 bases from V and 11 from J, leaving 12 bases between them. Germline CDR1 PRHDT, CDR2 FYEKMQ (reference sequence). This CDR3 has 12 residues. Here the CDR3 reads CASSLQRLEAFF. The CDR3, as DNA: TGTGCCAGCAGCTTACAGCGCTTAGAGGCTTTCTTT.

This chain links TRBV5-1 with TRBJ2-5; TRBD2 matches at 10 bases. CDR1 is SGHRS and CDR2 is YFSETQ in the germline V gene. The junction had 3 bases not matched to a gene; V was cut back by 3 bases and J by 1 base. The CDR3 is 15 residues long. The CDR3 bases are TGCGCCAGCAGCTCACTAGCGGGGAGCCAAGAGACCCAGTACTTC. Translating it yields CASSSLAGSQETQYF.